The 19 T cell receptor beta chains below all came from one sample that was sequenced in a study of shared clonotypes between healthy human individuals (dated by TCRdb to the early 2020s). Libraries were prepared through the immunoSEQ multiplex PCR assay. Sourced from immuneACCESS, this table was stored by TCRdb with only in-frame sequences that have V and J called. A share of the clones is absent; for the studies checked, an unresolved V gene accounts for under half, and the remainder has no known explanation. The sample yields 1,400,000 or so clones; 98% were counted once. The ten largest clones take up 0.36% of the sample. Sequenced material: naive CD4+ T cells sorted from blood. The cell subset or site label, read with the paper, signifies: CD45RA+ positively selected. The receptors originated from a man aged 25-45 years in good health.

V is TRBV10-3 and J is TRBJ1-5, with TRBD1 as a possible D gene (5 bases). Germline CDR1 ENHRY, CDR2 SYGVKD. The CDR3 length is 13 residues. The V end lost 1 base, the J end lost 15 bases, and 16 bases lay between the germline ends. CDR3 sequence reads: CAISEYPGRTVHF. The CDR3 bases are TGTGCCATCAGTGAGTACCCAGGGAGAACCGTGCATTTT.

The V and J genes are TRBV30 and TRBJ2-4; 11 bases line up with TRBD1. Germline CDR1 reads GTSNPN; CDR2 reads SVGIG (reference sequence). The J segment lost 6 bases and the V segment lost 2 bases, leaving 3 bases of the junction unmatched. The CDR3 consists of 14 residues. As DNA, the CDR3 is TGTGCCTGGAGTCGGGACAGGGGGACAAACATTCAGTACTTC. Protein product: CAWSRDRGTNIQYF.

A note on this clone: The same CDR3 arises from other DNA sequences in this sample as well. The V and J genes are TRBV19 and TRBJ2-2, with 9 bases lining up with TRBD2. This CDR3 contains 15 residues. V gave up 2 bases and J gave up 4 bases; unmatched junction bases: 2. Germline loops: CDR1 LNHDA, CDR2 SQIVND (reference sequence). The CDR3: CASSILAGPTGELFF. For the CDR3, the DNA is TGTGCCAGTAGTATACTAGCGGGACCCACCGGGGAGCTGTTTTTT.

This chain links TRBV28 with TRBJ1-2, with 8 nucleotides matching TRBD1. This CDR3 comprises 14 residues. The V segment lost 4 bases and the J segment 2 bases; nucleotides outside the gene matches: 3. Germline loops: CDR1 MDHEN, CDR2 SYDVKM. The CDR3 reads CASSSRTGNYGYTF. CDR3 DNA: TGTGCCAGCAGTTCCAGGACAGGGAACTATGGCTACACCTTC.

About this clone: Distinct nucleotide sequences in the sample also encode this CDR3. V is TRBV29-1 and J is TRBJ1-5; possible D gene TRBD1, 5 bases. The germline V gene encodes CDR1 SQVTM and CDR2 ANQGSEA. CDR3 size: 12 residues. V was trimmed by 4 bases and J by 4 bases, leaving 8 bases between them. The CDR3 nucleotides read TGCAGCGTTGCGGGGCGTAATCAGCCCCAGCATTTT. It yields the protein CSVAGRNQPQHF.

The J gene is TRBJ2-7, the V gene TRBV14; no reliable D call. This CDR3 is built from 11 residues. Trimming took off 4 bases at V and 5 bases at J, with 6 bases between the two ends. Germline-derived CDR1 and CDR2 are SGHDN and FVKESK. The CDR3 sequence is CASSLTDEQYF. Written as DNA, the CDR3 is TGTGCCAGCAGCCTCACGGACGAGCAGTACTTC.

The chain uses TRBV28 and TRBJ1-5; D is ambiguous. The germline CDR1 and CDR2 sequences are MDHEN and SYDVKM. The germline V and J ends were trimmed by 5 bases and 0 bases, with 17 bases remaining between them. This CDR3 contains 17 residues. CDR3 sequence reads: CASSDLREGYSNQPQHF. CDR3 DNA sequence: TGTGCCAGCAGTGACCTCCGGGAGGGATATAGCAATCAGCCCCAGCATTTT.

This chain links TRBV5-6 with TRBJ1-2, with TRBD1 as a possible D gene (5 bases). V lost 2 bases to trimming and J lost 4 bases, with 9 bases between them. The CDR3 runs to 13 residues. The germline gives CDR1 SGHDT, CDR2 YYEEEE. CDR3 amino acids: CASSFQGSYGYTF. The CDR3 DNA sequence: TGTGCCAGCAGCTTTCAGGGCTCCTATGGCTACACCTTC.

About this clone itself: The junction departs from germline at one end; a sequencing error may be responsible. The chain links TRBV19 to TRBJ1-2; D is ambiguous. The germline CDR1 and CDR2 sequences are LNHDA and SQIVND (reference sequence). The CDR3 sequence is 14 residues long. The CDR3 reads CASSILTGVSSSAF. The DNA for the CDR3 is TGTGCCAGTAGTATCCTTACTGGTGTTTCTTCATCCGCCTTC.

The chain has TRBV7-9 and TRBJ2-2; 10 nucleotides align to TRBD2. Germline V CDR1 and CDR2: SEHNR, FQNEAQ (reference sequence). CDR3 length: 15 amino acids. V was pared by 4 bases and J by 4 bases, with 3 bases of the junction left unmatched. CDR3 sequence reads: CASSWGLASTGELFF. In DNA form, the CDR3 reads TGTGCCAGCAGCTGGGGACTAGCGAGCACCGGGGAGCTGTTTTTT.

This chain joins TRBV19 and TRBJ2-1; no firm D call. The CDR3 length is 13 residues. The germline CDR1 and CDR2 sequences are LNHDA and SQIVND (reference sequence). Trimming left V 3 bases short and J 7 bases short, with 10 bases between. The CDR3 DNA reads TGTGCCAGTAGTATCTTTCGTGGGAATGAGCAGTTCTTC. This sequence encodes CASSIFRGNEQFF. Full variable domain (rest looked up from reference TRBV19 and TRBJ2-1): DGGITQSPKYLFRKEGQNVTLSCEQNLNHDAMYWYRQDPGQGLRLIYYSQIVNDFQKGDIAEGYSVSREKKESFPLTVTSAQKNPTAFYLCASSIFRGNEQFFGPGTRLTVL.

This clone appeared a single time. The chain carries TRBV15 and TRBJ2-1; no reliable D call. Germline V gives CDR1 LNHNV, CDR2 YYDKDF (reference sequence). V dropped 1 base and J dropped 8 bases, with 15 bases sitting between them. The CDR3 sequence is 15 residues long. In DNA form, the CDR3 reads TGTGCCACCAGCAGAGGGACCCGGCCAGGTGATGAGCAGTTCTTC. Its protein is CATSRGTRPGDEQFF.

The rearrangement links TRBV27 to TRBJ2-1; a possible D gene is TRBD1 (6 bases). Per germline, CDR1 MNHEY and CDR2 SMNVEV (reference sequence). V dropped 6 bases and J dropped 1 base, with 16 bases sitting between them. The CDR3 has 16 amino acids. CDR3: CASRPIDRLSYNEQFF. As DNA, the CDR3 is TGTGCCAGCAGACCCATCGACAGGCTTTCCTACAATGAGCAGTTCTTC.

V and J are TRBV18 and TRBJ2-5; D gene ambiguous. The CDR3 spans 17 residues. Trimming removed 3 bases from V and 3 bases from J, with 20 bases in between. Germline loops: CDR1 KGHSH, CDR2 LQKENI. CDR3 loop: CASSPQLEPSREETQYF. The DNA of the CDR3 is TGTGCCAGCTCACCCCAACTCGAACCAAGTCGGGAAGAGACCCAGTACTTC.

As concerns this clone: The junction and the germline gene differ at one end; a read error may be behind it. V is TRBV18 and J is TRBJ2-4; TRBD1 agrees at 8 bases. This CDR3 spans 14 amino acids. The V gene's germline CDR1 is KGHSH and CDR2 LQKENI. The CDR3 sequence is CASSPAPGQANSNF. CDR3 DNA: TGTGCCAGCTCACCCGCCCCGGGACAGGCAAATTCGAACTTC.

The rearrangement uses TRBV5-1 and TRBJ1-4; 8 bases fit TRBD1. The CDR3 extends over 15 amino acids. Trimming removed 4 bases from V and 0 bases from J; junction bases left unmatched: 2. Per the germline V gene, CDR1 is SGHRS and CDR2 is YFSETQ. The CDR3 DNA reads TGCGCCAGCAGCGGGGGACAGGCAACTAATGAAAAACTGTTTTTT. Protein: CASSGGQATNEKLFF. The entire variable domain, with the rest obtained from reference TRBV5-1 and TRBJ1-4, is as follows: KAGVTQTPRYLIKTRGQQVTLSCSPISGHRSVSWYQQTPGQGLQFLFEYFSETQRNKGNFPGRFSGRQFSNSRSEMNVSTLELGDSALYLCASSGGQATNEKLFFGSGTQLSVL.

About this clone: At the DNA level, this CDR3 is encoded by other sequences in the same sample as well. DNA of the CDR3: TGCGCCAGCTCCCCTAGCGGGAGCTCGTACGAGCAGTACTTC. Amino acids: CASSPSGSSYEQYF. The chain couples TRBV5-1 to TRBJ2-7, with 10 bases aligning to TRBD2. The CDR3 extends over 14 amino acids. V gave up 7 bases and J gave up 4 bases; unmatched junction bases: 8. Germline lookup yields CDR1 SGHRS and CDR2 YFSETQ. Filled out from reference TRBV5-1 and TRBJ2-7, the complete variable domain reads KAGVTQTPRYLIKTRGQQVTLSCSPISGHRSVSWYQQTPGQGLQFLFEYFSETQRNKGNFPGRFSGRQFSNSRSEMNVSTLELGDSALYLCASSPSGSSYEQYFGPGTRLTVT.

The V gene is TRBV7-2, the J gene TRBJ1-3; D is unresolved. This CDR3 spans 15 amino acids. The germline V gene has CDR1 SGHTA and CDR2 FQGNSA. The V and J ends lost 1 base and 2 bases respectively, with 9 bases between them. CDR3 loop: CASSLVVWAGNTIYF. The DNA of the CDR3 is TGTGCCAGCAGCTTAGTAGTGTGGGCTGGAAACACCATATATTTT. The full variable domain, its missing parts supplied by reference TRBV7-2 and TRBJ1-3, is GAGVSQSPSNKVTEKGKDVELRCDPISGHTALYWYRQSLGQGLEFLIYFQGNSAPDKSGLPSDRFSAERTGGSVSTLTIQRTQQEDSAVYLCASSLVVWAGNTIYFGEGSWLTVV.

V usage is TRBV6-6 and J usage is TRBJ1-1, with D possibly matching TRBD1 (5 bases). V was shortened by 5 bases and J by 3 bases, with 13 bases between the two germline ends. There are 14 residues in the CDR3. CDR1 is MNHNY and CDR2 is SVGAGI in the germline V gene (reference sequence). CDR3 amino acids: CASSRLWGDTEAFF. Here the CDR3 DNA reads TGTGCCAGCAGTCGACTCTGGGGGGACACTGAAGCTTTCTTT.